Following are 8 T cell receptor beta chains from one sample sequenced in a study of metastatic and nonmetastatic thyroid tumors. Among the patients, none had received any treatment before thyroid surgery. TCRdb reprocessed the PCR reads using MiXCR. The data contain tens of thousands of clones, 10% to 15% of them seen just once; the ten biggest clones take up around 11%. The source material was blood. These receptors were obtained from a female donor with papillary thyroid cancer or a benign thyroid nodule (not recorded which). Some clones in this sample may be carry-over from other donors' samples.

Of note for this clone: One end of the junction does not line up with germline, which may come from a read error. The CDR3 loop is CASSLWGGSRIGEPFF. The CDR3 region has the DNA TGTGCCAGTAGTCTATGGGGAGGTTCCCGGATCGGGGAGCCGTTTTTT. This chain connects TRBV19 to TRBJ2-2; D is possibly TRBD2 (6 bases). CDR1 and CDR2 (germline): LNHDA, SQIVND (reference sequence). This CDR3 has 16 residues.

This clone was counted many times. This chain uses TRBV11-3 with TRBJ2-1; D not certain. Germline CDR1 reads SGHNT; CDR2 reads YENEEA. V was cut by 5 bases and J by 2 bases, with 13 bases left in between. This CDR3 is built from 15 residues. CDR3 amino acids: CASSLSPSTYNEQFF. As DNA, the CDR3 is TGTGCCAGCAGCCTAAGTCCTAGTACCTACAATGAGCAGTTCTTC.

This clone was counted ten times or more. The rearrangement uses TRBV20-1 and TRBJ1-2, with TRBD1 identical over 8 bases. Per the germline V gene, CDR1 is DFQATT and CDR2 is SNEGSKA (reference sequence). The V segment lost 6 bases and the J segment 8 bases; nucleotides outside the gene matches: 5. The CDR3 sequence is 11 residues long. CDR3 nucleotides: TGCAGTGCAGACAGGGGAGGAGGCTACACCTTC. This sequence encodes CSADRGGGYTF.

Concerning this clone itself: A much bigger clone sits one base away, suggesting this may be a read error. The CDR3 bases are TGTGCCAGCAGCCAAGAGGCGGATGGGGTTGGCTACACCTTC. It encodes CASSQEADGVGYTF. The chain uses TRBV3-1 and TRBJ1-2; D not resolved. V was pared by 0 bases and J by 7 bases, with 12 bases between. Germline V gene sequence: CDR1 LGHDT, CDR2 YNNKEL (reference sequence). The CDR3 has 14 amino acids.

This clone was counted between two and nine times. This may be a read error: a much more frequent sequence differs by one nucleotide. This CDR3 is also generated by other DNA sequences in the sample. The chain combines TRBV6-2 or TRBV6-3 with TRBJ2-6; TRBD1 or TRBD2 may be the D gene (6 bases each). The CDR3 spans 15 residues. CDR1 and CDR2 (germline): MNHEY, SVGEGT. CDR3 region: CASSYGRTGANVLTF. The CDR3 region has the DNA TGTGCCAGCAGTTACGGCAGGACGGGGGCCAACGTTCTGACTTTC.

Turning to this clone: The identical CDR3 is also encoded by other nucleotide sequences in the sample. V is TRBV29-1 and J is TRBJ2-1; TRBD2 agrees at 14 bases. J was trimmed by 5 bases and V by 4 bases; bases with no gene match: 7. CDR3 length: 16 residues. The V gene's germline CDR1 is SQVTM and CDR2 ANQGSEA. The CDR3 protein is CSVAGTSGRTNNEQFF. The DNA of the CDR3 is TGCAGCGTTGCGGGGACTAGCGGGAGAACAAACAATGAGCAGTTCTTC.

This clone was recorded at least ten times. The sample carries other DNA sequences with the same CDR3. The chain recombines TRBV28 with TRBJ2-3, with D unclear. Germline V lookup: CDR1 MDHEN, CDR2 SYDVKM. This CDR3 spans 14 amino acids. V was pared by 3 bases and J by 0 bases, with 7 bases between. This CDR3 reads CASSLGASTDTQYF. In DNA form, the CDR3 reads TGTGCCAGCAGTTTGGGCGCTAGCACAGATACGCAGTATTTT.

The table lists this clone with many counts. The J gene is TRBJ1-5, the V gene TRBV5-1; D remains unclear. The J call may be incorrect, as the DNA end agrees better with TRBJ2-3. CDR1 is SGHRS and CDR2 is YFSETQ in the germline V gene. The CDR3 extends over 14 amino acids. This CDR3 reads CASSLDGSNQPQYF. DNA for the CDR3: TGCGCCAGCAGCTTGGACGGCAGCAATCAGCCCCAGTATTTT.